The 8 T cell receptor beta chains below all came from one sample that was sequenced in a study of blood T cell repertoires in COVID-19. TCRdb's copy holds only in-frame clones and misses some; the assay was immunoSEQ multiplex PCR. The sample holds 85,000 to 100,000 clones, around 88% seen once. Sequenced input: peripheral blood. Receptors originate from a man over 45 with COVID-19, enrolled during active disease.

The chain combines TRBV15 with TRBJ1-2; 7 nucleotides line up with TRBD1. Germline V gene lookup returns CDR1 LNHNV and CDR2 YYDKDF (reference sequence). The CDR3 spans 16 residues. With V trimmed by 2 bases and J by 4 bases, 10 bases remained unmatched. The CDR3 sequence: CATSRKSTGPSYGYTF. In DNA form, the CDR3 reads TGTGCCACCAGCAGAAAATCGACAGGGCCCAGCTATGGCTACACCTTC.

This chain joins TRBV5-1 and TRBJ1-5, with D possibly matching TRBD1 (6 bases). V lost 4 bases, J lost 8 bases, and 16 bases lay in between. The length of the CDR3 is 14 residues. The germline CDR1 and CDR2 sequences are SGHRS and YFSETQ. The CDR3 protein is CASSPGHTSEPQHF. CDR3 DNA sequence: TGCGCCAGCAGCCCGGGACATACAAGTGAGCCCCAGCATTTT.

This clone has only one observation. This sequence joins TRBV27 and TRBJ2-5; 9 positions agree with TRBD2. The CDR3 spans 15 residues. CDR1 MNHEY and CDR2 SMNVEV come from the germline V gene (reference sequence). Trimming took 3 bases from V and 0 from J; bases not matched to a gene: 2. The CDR3 DNA follows: TGTGCCAGCAGTTTCGAGCGGGGGGACCAAGAGACCCAGTACTTC. Its protein is CASSFERGDQETQYF.

V is TRBV28 and J is TRBJ2-7; D may be TRBD1 (6 bases). Germline V lookup: CDR1 MDHEN, CDR2 SYDVKM. Trimming pared 6 bases from V and 5 bases from J, leaving 20 bases between. This CDR3 is 15 amino acids long. CDR3: CASSGQKPSWDEQYF. CDR3 nucleotide sequence: TGTGCCAGCAGCGGACAGAAACCGTCCTGGGACGAGCAGTACTTC.

The chain employs TRBV10-3 and TRBJ2-1; TRBD2 might be the D (5 bases). The germline CDR1 and CDR2 sequences are ENHRY and SYGVKD. Trimming cost V 4 bases and J 7 bases, with 17 bases left between them. The CDR3 is 15 amino acids. The CDR3 nucleotides are TGTGCCATCAGTGTAGGCGTTAGCGAATTGAATGAGCAGTTCTTC. The encoded protein is CAISVGVSELNEQFF.

CDR3 DNA: TGTGCCAGCAGCCTCCGGGGGGACAGGCCCTACGAGCAGTACTTC. This encodes CASSLRGDRPYEQYF. The chain combines TRBV9 with TRBJ2-7; tentatively, D is TRBD1 (8 bases). The CDR3 is 15 residues long. The V end lost 4 bases, the J end lost 2 bases, and 16 bases lay between the germline ends. Germline-derived CDR1 and CDR2 are SGDLS and YYNGEE.

In this sample, this clone turned up once. The rearrangement links TRBV19 to TRBJ1-2, with a tentative D call TRBD1 (5 bases). The V and J ends lost 8 bases and 1 base respectively, with 14 bases between them. CDR3 length equals 14 residues. Germline V gives CDR1 LNHDA, CDR2 SQIVND (reference sequence). Here the CDR3 DNA reads TGTGCCAGTGGACACAGACAACTTAACTATGGCTACACCTTC. Encoded protein: CASGHRQLNYGYTF.

This chain uses TRBV5-1 with TRBJ2-7; perhaps TRBD1 as D (5 bases). V was shortened by 2 bases and J by 3 bases, with 12 bases between the two germline ends. The CDR3 is 14 residues long. CDR1 SGHRS and CDR2 YFSETQ come from the germline V gene. This CDR3 is CASSFTGQGYEQYF. The CDR3 nucleotides read TGCGCCAGCAGCTTCACTGGGCAGGGCTACGAGCAGTACTTC.